This is a list of T cell receptor beta chains from one sample in a study of T cell repertoires in cytomegalovirus infection. TCRdb re-derived calls from the reads in MiXCR, one entry per CDR3 protein. The table lists roughly 500,000 distinct CDR3 sequences, around 30% of them singletons. These TCRs' antigens remain unknown. The sequenced sample was cultured PBMCs, obtained from culture after CMV antigen stimulation. Receptors were obtained from a human donor in good health (CMV status not recorded). Some clones in this sample may be carry-over from other donors' samples. Each CDR3 is given with its conserved first and last residue. D genes are given only for firm matches. Clone size is not always given. Where it is, it says once, few, many or a class for expanded clones.

D	size	V	J	CDR3	DNA
NA	few	TRBV5-1	TRBJ2-2	CASSRDGSNTGELFF	TGCGCCAGCAGTAGGGACGGATCGAACACCGGGGAGCTGTTTTTT
NA	NA	TRBV12-3/TRBV12-4	TRBJ1-2	CASSPLGATLLYGYTF	TGTGCCAGCAGTCCCTTGGGGGCTACACTACTATATGGCTACACCTTC
NA	few	TRBV6-2/TRBV6-3	TRBJ2-5	CASSQQATGETQYF	TGTGCCAGCAGCCAACAGGCCACCGGGGAGACCCAGTACTTC
TRBD2	NA	TRBV24-1	TRBJ2-3	CATSDQTLAGATQYF	TGTGCCACCAGTGACCAGACACTAGCGGGAGCAACGCAGTATTTT
NA	NA	TRBV7-9	TRBJ1-4	CASSPPRGSLGTNEKLFF	TGTGCCAGCAGCCCACCCCGGGGGTCCTTGGGCACTAATGAAAAACTGTTTTTT
NA	few	TRBV28	TRBJ2-1	CASSSHSGAYNEQFF	TGTGCCAGCAGTTCACATAGCGGAGCCTACAATGAGCAGTTCTTC
NA	few	TRBV19	TRBJ1-5	CASSIQGISNQPQHF	TGTGCCAGTAGTATCCAGGGGATTAGCAATCAGCCCCAGCATTTT
NA	NA	TRBV28	TRBJ2-7	CASSLLDGTARSYEQYF	TGTGCCAGCAGTTTACTAGATGGGACGGCTCGTTCCTACGAGCAGTACTTC
NA	NA	TRBV12-3/TRBV12-4	TRBJ1-1	CASSRDLTNTEAFF	TGTGCCAGCAGCCGGGACCTCACGAACACTGAAGCTTTCTTT
NA	NA	TRBV4-1	TRBJ1-1	CASSHPGRAEAFF	TGCGCCAGCAGCCATCCAGGGAGGGCTGAAGCTTTCTTT
NA	NA	TRBV6-5	TRBJ1-1	CATIPRRGSTEAFF	TGTGCCACCATCCCGCGCCGGGGTAGCACTGAAGCTTTCTTT
NA	NA	TRBV6-1	TRBJ1-5	CASSYGRFQPQHF	TGTGCCAGCAGTTACGGTCGGTTTCAGCCCCAGCATTTT
TRBD2	few	TRBV6-5	TRBJ2-5	CASRITGTSETQYF	TGTGCCAGCAGAATAACCGGGACTAGTGAGACCCAGTACTTC
TRBD1	many	TRBV7-8	TRBJ1-1	CASSSPGQGNTEAFF	TGTGCCAGCAGCTCCCCGGGACAGGGGAACACTGAAGCTTTCTTT
TRBD1	NA	TRBV5-8	TRBJ1-6	CASSLRSGGNSPLHF	TGTGCCAGCAGCTTGAGGTCAGGGGGGAATTCACCCCTCCACTTT
NA	NA	TRBV6-6	TRBJ1-2	CASSGKAVDYGYTF	TGTGCCAGCAGTGGAAAAGCTGTTGACTATGGCTACACCTTC
TRBD1	few	TRBV7-9	TRBJ2-3	CASSPRQGSTDTQYF	TGTGCCAGCAGCCCCAGACAGGGATCCACAGATACGCAGTATTTT
TRBD2	NA	TRBV27	TRBJ2-7	CASSFGLAGDEQYF	TGTGCCAGCAGTTTTGGGCTAGCGGGAGACGAGCAGTACTTC
TRBD1	few	TRBV10-2	TRBJ1-1	CASSERTGEAFF	TGCGCCAGCAGTGAGCGGACAGGAGAAGCTTTCTTT
TRBD2	few	TRBV6-5	TRBJ2-5	CASSYSAGLAGMYQETQYF	TGTGCCAGCAGTTACTCCGCTGGGCTAGCGGGCATGTACCAAGAGACCCAGTACTTC
NA	NA	TRBV6-9	TRBJ1-5	CASSYSNQTMGPQHF	TGTGCCAGCAGTTATTCTAATCAGACCATGGGTCCCCAGCATTTT
NA	NA	TRBV27	TRBJ2-3	CASSTFTQYF	TGTGCCAGCAGTACATTTACGCAGTATTTT
NA	NA	TRBV19	TRBJ1-2	CASMGDIPIYTF	TGTGCCAGTATGGGGGACATACCGATCTACACCTTC
NA	NA	TRBV10-2	TRBJ2-3	CASSEGGVTDTQYF	TGCGCCAGCAGTGAAGGAGGGGTCACAGATACGCAGTATTTT
NA	once	TRBV10-3	TRBJ2-2	CATGTVARDWSAGELFF	TGTGCCACCGGAACGGTTGCGCGGGATTGGTCGGCCGGGGAGCTGTTTTTT
TRBD1	few	TRBV7-2	TRBJ1-2	CASSFGQGEYYGYTF	TGTGCCAGCAGCTTCGGACAGGGGGAGTACTATGGCTACACCTTC
TRBD1	once	TRBV6-8	TRBJ2-1	CASSAVVQGAWNEQFF	TGTGCCAGCAGTGCAGTCGTCCAGGGGGCTTGGAATGAGCAGTTCTTC
TRBD2	few	TRBV27	TRBJ2-1	CASSSLLAGDEQFF	TGTGCCAGCAGTTCCCTCCTAGCGGGAGATGAGCAGTTCTTC
TRBD2	NA	TRBV12-3/TRBV12-4	TRBJ2-3	CASRIAGSTDTQYF	TGTGCCAGCAGGATAGCGGGATCCACAGATACGCAGTATTTT
TRBD2	few	TRBV7-9	TRBJ2-3	CASSTTAGGTTDTQYF	TGTGCCAGCAGCACAACAGCGGGAGGGACCACAGATACGCAGTATTTT
NA	NA	TRBV15	TRBJ2-3	CATSREDGNTQYF	TGTGCCACCAGCAGAGAAGATGGGAATACGCAGTATTTT
NA	NA	TRBV14	TRBJ2-7	CASSPRLLLREQYF	TGTGCCAGCAGCCCGCGACTACTACTTAGGGAGCAGTACTTC
TRBD1	NA	TRBV4-1	TRBJ1-5	CASSQEPGGRGQPQHF	TGCGCCAGCAGCCAAGAACCAGGGGGCAGGGGTCAGCCCCAGCATTTT
NA	NA	TRBV7-2	TRBJ1-1	CASSLSLLATEAFF	TGTGCCAGCAGCTTATCATTGCTAGCCACTGAAGCTTTCTTT
NA	NA	TRBV7-2	TRBJ1-1	CASSLDQGLNTEAFF	TGTGCCAGCAGCCTAGACCAGGGCCTAAACACTGAAGCTTTCTTT
TRBD2	NA	TRBV6-2/TRBV6-3	TRBJ2-1	CASSLLAEGNEQFF	TGTGCCAGCTCCCTTCTAGCGGAAGGGAATGAGCAGTTCTTC
TRBD1	NA	TRBV6-2/TRBV6-3	TRBJ1-4	CASGRQGSEKLFF	TGTGCCAGCGGACGACAGGGGTCTGAAAAACTGTTTTTT
TRBD1	few	TRBV19	TRBJ1-1	CASSEDRGGTEAFF	TGTGCCAGTAGTGAGGACAGGGGAGGGACTGAAGCTTTCTTT
NA	NA	TRBV7-2	TRBJ2-7	CASSLGGAGSYEQYF	TGTGCCAGCAGCTTAGGCGGGGCAGGGTCCTACGAGCAGTACTTC
NA	NA	TRBV6-2/TRBV6-3	TRBJ1-5	CASSYDPGPQHF	TGTGCCAGCAGTTACGACCCTGGGCCCCAGCATTTT
NA	NA	TRBV6-6	TRBJ1-2	CASSNYRVGYTF	TGTGCCAGCAGTAACTACAGGGTTGGCTACACCTTC
NA	NA	TRBV28	TRBJ1-2	CASSLFGRPHGYTF	TGTGCCAGCAGTTTATTCGGCAGGCCCCATGGCTACACCTTC
TRBD1	NA	TRBV12-3/TRBV12-4	TRBJ1-2	CASSAQGAGYGYTF	TGTGCCAGCAGTGCACAGGGGGCTGGCTATGGCTACACCTTC
NA	few	TRBV6-6	TRBJ2-3	CASSYGTPTDTQYF	TGTGCCAGCAGTTACGGGACACCCACAGATACGCAGTATTTT
TRBD2	few	TRBV7-6	TRBJ2-3	CASSLRLAGGSTSTDTQYF	TGTGCCAGCAGCTTGCGACTAGCGGGAGGTTCTACTAGCACAGATACGCAGTATTTT
TRBD1	few	TRBV5-6	TRBJ1-2	CASNPPQGMNGGYTF	TGTGCCAGCAATCCTCCACAGGGGATGAATGGTGGCTACACCTTC
NA	many	TRBV12-3/TRBV12-4	TRBJ1-2	CASSLKNLYGYTF	TGTGCCAGCAGTTTGAAGAACCTCTATGGCTACACCTTC
TRBD2	few	TRBV7-2	TRBJ2-1	CASSPRTSGYNEQFF	TGTGCCAGCAGCCCACGGACTAGCGGATACAATGAGCAGTTCTTC
NA	once	TRBV29-1	TRBJ2-3	CSVEGGPYGTDTQYF	TGCAGCGTTGAGGGGGGCCCCTACGGCACAGATACGCAGTATTTT
TRBD1	few	TRBV7-9	TRBJ2-3	CATGGSTDTQYF	TGTGCCACAGGGGGAAGCACAGATACGCAGTATTTT
NA	NA	TRBV7-3	TRBJ2-3	CASSLRAGGDTQYF	TGTGCCAGCAGCTTACGGGCAGGAGGGGATACGCAGTATTTT
NA	once	TRBV19	TRBJ1-1	CASRISFGTEAFF	TGTGCCAGTAGGATATCCTTTGGTACTGAAGCTTTCTTT
NA	many	TRBV6-1	TRBJ1-2	CASSVGRGLYYGYTF	TGTGCCAGCAGTGTCGGCAGGGGTCTATATTATGGCTACACCTTC
TRBD2	NA	TRBV5-6	TRBJ2-1	CASSFGPAGGVRLF	TGTGCCAGCAGCTTCGGACCTGCGGGAGGCGTCCGTCTCTTC
NA	NA	TRBV4-3	TRBJ1-2	CASSQAGAGPGYTF	TGCGCCAGCAGCCAAGCGGGGGCTGGGCCTGGCTACACCTTC
NA	many	TRBV7-3	TRBJ2-4	CASSLNPAAKNIQYF	TGTGCCAGCAGCTTAAACCCGGCAGCCAAAAACATTCAGTACTTC
TRBD1	NA	TRBV6-2/TRBV6-3	TRBJ2-7	CASSSRDSLMKSYEQYF	TGTGCCAGCAGTTCCCGGGACAGCCTCATGAAATCCTACGAGCAGTACTTC
TRBD2	NA	TRBV30	TRBJ2-7	CAWTRTSGAYEQYF	TGTGCCTGGACTAGGACTAGCGGGGCCTACGAGCAGTACTTC